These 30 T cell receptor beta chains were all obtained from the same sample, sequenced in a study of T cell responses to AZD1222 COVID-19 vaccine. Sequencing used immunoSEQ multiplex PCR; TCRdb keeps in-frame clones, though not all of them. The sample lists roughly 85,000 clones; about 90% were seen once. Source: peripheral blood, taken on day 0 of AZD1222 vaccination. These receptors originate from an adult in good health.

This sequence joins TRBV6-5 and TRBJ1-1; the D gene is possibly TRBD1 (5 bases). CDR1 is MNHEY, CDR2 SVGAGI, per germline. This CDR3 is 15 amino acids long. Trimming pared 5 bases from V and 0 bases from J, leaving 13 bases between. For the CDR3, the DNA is TGTGCCAGCAGTAAGGGGTGGGGGATGAACACTGAAGCTTTCTTT. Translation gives CASSKGWGMNTEAFF.

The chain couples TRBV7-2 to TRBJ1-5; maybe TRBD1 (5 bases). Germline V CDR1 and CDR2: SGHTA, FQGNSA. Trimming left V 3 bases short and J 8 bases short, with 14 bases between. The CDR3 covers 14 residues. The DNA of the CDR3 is TGTGCCAGCAGCTTTGATTCAGGGTTGAAGCCCCAGCATTTT. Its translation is CASSFDSGLKPQHF.

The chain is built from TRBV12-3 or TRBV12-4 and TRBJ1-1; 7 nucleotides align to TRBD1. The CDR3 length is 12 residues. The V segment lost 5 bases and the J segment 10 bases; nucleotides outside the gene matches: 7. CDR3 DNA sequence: TGTGCCAGCAGTCAAGACAGGGCGGTAGCTTTCTTT. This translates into CASSQDRAVAFF.

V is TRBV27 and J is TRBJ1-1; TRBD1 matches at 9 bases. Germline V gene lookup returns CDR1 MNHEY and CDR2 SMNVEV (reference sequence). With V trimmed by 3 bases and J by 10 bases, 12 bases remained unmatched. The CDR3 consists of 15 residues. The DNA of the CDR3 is TGTGCCAGCAGTTTCTCCACGGACAGGGGCGGAGTAGCTTTCTTT. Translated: CASSFSTDRGGVAFF.

This chain's CDR3 is CSVGSRGLTGELFF. DNA for the CDR3: TGCAGCGTTGGATCCAGGGGGCTCACCGGGGAGCTGTTTTTT. The chain is built from TRBV29-1 and TRBJ2-2, with TRBD1 matching over 8 bases. CDR1 and CDR2 (germline): SQVTM, ANQGSEA. The V segment lost 4 bases and the J segment 4 bases; nucleotides outside the gene matches: 5. The CDR3 extends over 14 amino acids.

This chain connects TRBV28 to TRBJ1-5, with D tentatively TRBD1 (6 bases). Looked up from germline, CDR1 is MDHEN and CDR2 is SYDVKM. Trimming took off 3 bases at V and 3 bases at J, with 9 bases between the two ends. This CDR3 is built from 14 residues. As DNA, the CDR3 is TGTGCCAGCAGTTTTAGGGGGATCAATCAGCCCCAGCATTTT. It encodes CASSFRGINQPQHF.

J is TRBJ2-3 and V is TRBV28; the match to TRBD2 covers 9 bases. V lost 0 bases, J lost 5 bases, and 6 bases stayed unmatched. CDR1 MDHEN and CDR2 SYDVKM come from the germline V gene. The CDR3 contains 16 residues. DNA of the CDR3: TGTGCCAGCAGTTTATGGGCGGGAGGGCCGAAAGATACGCAGTATTTT. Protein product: CASSLWAGGPKDTQYF.

CDR3 protein: CASSLRPTADYEQYF. The CDR3 DNA follows: TGTGCCAGCAGCTTAAGGCCGACAGCAGACTACGAGCAGTACTTC. The rearrangement joins TRBV7-2 to TRBJ2-7; D possibly corresponds to TRBD1 (5 bases). CDR3 length equals 15 residues. Germline V CDR1 and CDR2: SGHTA, FQGNSA. V dropped 2 bases and J dropped 3 bases, with 14 bases sitting between them.

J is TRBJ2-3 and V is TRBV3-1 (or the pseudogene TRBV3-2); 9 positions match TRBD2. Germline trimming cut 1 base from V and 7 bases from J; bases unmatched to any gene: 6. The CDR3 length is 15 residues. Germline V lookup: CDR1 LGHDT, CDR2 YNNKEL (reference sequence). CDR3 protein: CASSQGAGGRYTQYF. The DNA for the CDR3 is TGTGCCAGCAGCCAAGGAGCGGGGGGCCGGTATACGCAGTATTTT.

CDR3 nucleotide sequence: TGTGCCAGCAGTCGCGGTGGAGGATATGGCTACACCTTC. Its protein is CASSRGGGYGYTF. The chain recombines TRBV28 with TRBJ1-2; D is unresolved. With 5 bases removed from V and 5 bases from J, the gap between germline ends came to 12 bases. Germline values: CDR1 MDHEN, CDR2 SYDVKM. This CDR3 spans 13 amino acids.

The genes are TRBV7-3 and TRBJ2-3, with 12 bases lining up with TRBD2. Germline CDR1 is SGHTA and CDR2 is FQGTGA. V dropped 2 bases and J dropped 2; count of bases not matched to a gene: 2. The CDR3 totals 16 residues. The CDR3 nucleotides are TGTGCCAGCAGCTTAGGACTAGCGGGGCCCACAGATACGCAGTATTTT. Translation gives CASSLGLAGPTDTQYF. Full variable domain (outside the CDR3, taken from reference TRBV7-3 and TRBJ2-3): GAGVSQTPSNKVTEKGKYVELRCDPISGHTALYWYRQSLGQGPEFLIYFQGTGAADDSGLPNDRFFAVRPEGSVSTLKIQRTERGDSAVYLCASSLGLAGPTDTQYFGPGTRLTVL.

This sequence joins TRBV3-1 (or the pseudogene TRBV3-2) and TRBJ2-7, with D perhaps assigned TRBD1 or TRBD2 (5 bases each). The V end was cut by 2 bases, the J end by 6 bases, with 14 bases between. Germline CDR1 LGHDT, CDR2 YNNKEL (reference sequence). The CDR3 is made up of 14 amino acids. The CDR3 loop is CASSQWGSWAEQYF. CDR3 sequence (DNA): TGTGCCAGCAGCCAATGGGGGTCCTGGGCCGAGCAGTACTTC.

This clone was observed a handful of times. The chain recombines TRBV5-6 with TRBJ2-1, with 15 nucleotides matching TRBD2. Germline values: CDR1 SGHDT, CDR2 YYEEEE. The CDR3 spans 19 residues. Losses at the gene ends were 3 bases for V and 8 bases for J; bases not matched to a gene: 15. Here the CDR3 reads CASSSSATRTSGRVDEQFF. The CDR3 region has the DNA TGTGCCAGCAGCTCGTCCGCAACAAGGACTAGCGGGAGGGTCGATGAGCAGTTCTTC. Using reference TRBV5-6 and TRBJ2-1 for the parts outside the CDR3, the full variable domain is DAGVTQSPTHLIKTRGQQVTLRCSPKSGHDTVSWYQQALGQGPQFIFQYYEEEERQRGNFPDRFSGHQFPNYSSELNVNALLLGDSALYLCASSSSATRTSGRVDEQFFGPGTRLTVL.

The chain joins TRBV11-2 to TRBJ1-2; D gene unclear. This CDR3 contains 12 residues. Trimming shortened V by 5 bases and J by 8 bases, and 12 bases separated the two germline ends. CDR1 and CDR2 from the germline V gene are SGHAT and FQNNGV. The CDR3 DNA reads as TGTGCCAGCAGCCGAGACCGACAAGGCTACACCTTC. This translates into CASSRDRQGYTF.

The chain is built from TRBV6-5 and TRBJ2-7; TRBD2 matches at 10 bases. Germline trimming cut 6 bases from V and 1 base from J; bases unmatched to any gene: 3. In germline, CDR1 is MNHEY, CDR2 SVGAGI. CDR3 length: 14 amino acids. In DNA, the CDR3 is TGTGCCAGCAGGGTAGCGGGGGGTTCCTACGAGCAGTACTTC. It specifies CASRVAGGSYEQYF.

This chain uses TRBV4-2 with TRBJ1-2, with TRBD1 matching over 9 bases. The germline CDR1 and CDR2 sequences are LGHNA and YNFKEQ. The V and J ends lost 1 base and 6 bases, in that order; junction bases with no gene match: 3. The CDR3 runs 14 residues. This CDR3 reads CASSQGGQGNGYTF. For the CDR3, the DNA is TGTGCCAGCAGCCAAGGGGGACAGGGTAATGGCTACACCTTC.

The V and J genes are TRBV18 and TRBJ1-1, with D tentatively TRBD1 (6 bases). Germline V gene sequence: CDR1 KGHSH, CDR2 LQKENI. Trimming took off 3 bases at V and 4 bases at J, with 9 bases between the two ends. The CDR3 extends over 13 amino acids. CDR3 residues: CASSPGQRTEAFF. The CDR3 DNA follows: TGTGCCAGCTCACCCGGACAGCGCACTGAAGCTTTCTTT.

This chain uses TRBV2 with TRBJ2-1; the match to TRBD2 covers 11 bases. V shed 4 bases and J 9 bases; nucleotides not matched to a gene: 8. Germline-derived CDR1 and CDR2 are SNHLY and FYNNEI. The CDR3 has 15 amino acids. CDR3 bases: TGTGCCAGCAGTGTCAGTAGCGGGGGGGCCGGTGAGCAGTTCTTC. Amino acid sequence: CASSVSSGGAGEQFF.

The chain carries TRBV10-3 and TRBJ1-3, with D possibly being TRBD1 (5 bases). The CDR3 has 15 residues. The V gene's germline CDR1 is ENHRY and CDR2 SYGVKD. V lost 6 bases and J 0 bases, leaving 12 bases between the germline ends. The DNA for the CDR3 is TGTGCCATCAGGGACATAAACAACTCTGGAAACACCATATATTTT. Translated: CAIRDINNSGNTIYF.

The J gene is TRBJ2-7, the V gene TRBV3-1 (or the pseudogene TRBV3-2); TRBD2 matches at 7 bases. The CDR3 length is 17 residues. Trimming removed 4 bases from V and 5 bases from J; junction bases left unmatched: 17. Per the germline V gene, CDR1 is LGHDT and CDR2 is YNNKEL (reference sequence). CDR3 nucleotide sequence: TGTGCCAGCAGCCCCGCGAAGGGCGGGAGAAGTCCCAACGAGCAGTACTTC. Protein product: CASSPAKGGRSPNEQYF.

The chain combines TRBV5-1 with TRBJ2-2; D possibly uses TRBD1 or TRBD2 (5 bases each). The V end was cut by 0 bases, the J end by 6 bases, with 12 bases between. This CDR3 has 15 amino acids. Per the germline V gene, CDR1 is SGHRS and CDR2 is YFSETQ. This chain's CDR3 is CASSLDRRGAGELFF. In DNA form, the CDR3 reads TGCGCCAGCAGCTTGGATCGGAGAGGGGCCGGGGAGCTGTTTTTT.

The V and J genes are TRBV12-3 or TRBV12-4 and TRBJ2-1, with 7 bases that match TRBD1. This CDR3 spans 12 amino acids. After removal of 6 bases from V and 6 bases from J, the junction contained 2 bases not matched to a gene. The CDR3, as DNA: TGTGCCAGCAGGAGGGGGCTCAATGAGCAGTTCTTC. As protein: CASRRGLNEQFF.

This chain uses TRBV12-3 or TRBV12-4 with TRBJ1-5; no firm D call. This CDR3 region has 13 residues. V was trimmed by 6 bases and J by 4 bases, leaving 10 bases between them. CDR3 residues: CASSPDPNQPQHF. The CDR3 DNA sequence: TGTGCCAGCAGCCCAGACCCGAATCAGCCCCAGCATTTT.

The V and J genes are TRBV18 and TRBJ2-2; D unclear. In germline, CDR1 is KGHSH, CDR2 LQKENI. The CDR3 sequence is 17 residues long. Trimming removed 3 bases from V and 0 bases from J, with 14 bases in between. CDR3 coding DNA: TGTGCCAGCTCACCTAGTTGGGCAGGAGCGAACACCGGGGAGCTGTTTTTT. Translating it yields CASSPSWAGANTGELFF.

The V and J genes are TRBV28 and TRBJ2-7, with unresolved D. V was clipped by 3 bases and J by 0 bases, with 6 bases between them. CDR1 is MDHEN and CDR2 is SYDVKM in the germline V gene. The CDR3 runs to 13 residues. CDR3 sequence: CASSLAASYEQYF. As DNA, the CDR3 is TGTGCCAGCAGTTTGGCAGCCTCCTACGAGCAGTACTTC.

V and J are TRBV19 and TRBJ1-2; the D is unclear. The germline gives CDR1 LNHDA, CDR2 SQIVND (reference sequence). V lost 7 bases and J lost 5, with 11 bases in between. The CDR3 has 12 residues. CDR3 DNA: TGTGCCAGTACGAGTGACGGGTATGGCTACACCTTC. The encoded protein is CASTSDGYGYTF.

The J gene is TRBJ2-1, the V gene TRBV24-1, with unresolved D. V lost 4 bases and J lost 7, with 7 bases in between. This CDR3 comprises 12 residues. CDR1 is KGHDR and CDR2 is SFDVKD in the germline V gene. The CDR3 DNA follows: TGTGCCACCAGTGAATCTGGAAATGAGCAGTTCTTC. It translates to CATSESGNEQFF.

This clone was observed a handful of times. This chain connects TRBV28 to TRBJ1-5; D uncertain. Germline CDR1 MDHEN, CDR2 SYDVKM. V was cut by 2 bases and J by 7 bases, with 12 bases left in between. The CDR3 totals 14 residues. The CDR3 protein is CASSLMGFRQPQHF. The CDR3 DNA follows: TGTGCCAGCAGTTTAATGGGATTCAGGCAGCCCCAGCATTTT.

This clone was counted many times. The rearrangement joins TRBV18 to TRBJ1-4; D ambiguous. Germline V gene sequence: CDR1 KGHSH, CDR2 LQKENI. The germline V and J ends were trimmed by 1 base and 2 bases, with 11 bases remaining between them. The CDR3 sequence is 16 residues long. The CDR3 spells CASSPRDRGTNEKLFF. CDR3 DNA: TGTGCCAGCTCACCACGAGACCGAGGGACTAATGAAAAACTGTTTTTT.

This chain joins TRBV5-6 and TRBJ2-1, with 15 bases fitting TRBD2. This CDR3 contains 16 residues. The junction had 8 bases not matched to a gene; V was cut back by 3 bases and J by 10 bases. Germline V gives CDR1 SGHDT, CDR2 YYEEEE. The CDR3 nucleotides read TGTGCCAGCAGCTCCGGGACTAGCGGGAGGCACCCGGAGCAGTTCTTC. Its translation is CASSSGTSGRHPEQFF.